This passage covers 7 T cell receptor beta chains from one sample sequenced in a study of shared clonotypes between healthy human individuals. The method was immunoSEQ multiplex PCR; TCRdb's version includes in-frame clones alone and lacks a portion of them. The sample has some 2.1 million clones, 90% to 95% seen once. The source material was naive CD4+ T cells sorted from blood. Stated subset: CD45RA+ positively selected. Every receptor here comes from a man aged 18 to 29 in good health.

The rearrangement joins TRBV6-1 to TRBJ2-3; 7 bases line up with TRBD2. V lost 7 bases, J lost 5 bases, and 9 bases stayed unmatched. CDR3 length: 14 amino acids. Germline loops: CDR1 MNHNS, CDR2 SASEGT. CDR3 coding DNA: TGTGCCAGCATTTCCGCGGGGGTAGGAGATACGCAGTATTTT. This encodes CASISAGVGDTQYF.

This clone was seen a single time. This chain links TRBV2 with TRBJ2-4; possible D gene TRBD2, 5 bases. The CDR3 contains 16 residues. Germline V gives CDR1 SNHLY, CDR2 FYNNEI. V lost 6 bases and J lost 0, with 15 bases in between. In DNA form, the CDR3 reads TGTGCCAGCAGCGCAGAGAGGGCGGGAGCCAAAAACATTCAGTACTTC. It codes for CASSAERAGAKNIQYF.

This chain joins TRBV6-5 and TRBJ2-1; D gene unclear. The V end was cut by 6 bases, the J end by 8 bases, with 11 bases between. This CDR3 region has 12 residues. The germline CDR1 and CDR2 sequences are MNHEY and SVGAGI. The CDR3 bases are TGTGCCAGCAGCCAGACCTTTCATGAGCAGTTCTTC. Protein: CASSQTFHEQFF.

This chain uses TRBV6-5 with TRBJ2-7; 8 bases line up with TRBD1. The CDR3 length is 14 residues. V dropped 6 bases and J dropped 3; count of bases not matched to a gene: 7. The V gene's germline CDR1 is MNHEY and CDR2 SVGAGI. CDR3 bases: TGTGCCAGCAGCTCTATAGGACAGGGCTACGAGCAGTACTTC. Its translation is CASSSIGQGYEQYF.

The genes are TRBV27 and TRBJ1-2; 8 bases align to TRBD1. Germline assignment: CDR1 MNHEY and CDR2 SMNVEV (reference sequence). The CDR3 loop spans 14 amino acids. Unmatched junction bases numbered 10, after V lost 7 bases and J lost 6 bases. The chain's CDR3 is CASIPPTGVDGYTF. The CDR3 DNA reads TGTGCCAGCATCCCCCCGACAGGGGTTGATGGCTACACCTTC.

V is TRBV5-6 and J is TRBJ2-7; D is possibly TRBD1 (7 bases). Germline-derived CDR1 and CDR2 are SGHDT and YYEEEE. Trimming shortened V by 5 bases and J by 9 bases, and 18 bases separated the two germline ends. This CDR3 is 13 amino acids long. The CDR3 nucleotides are TGTGCCAGCAGGTCCCTGGAGGGGGCCGGGCAGTACTTC. Translated: CASRSLEGAGQYF.

This chain uses TRBV27 with TRBJ2-2; the D is unclear. CDR3 length: 15 residues. The ends were cut back, 0 bases at V and 1 base at J, with 6 bases in the middle. The V gene's germline CDR1 is MNHEY and CDR2 SMNVEV (reference sequence). CDR3 amino acids: CASSLSGLNTGELFF. The CDR3 coding sequence is TGTGCCAGCAGTTTATCCGGATTGAACACCGGGGAGCTGTTTTTT.